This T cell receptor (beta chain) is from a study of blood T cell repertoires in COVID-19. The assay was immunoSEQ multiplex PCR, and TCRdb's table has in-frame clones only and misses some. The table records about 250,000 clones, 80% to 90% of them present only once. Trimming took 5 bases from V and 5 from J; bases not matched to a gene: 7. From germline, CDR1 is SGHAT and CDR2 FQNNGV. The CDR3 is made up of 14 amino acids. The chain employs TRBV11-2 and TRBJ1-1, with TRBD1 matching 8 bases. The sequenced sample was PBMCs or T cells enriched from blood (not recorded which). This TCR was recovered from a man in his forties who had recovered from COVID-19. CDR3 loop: CASSEQGGITEAFF. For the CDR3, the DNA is TGTGCCAGCAGCGAACAGGGGGGGATTACTGAAGCTTTCTTT.